This TCR beta chain is drawn from a study of CD8 T cells in Susac syndrome. Study-level background: Patients with Susac syndrome were therapy-naive, taking corticosteroids, with some also receiving intravenous immunoglobulin, or taking intravenous immunoglobulin alone at the time their blood was drawn.

Germline assignment: CDR1 SNHLY and CDR2 FYNNEI. The CDR3 runs to 14 residues. Trimming removed 6 bases at V and 4 bases at J, with 15 bases between. A quantity of about 0.5 to 1 ug RNA underwent reverse transcription using random hexamers. Across 54 Vbeta and 13 Jbeta, TCR beta CDR3 was amplified with immunoSEQ multiplex PCR. TCRdb re-analysed the immunoSEQ multiplex PCR reads in MiXCR, keeping a single row per CDR3 protein. The sample comprises about 180,000 distinct CDR3 sequences, roughly 94% of which are singletons, and 0.095% to 0.13% rests with the top ten. The sequence derives from a human donor with Susac syndrome. This rearrangement joins TRBV2 to TRBJ2-5; a possible D gene is TRBD1 (5 bases). Sample: CD4+ T cells from PBMCs. CDR3 sequence: CASSVSRGGETQYF. CDR3 in DNA: TGTGCCAGCAGCGTCTCAAGGGGTGGAGAGACCCAGTACTTC.